These 29 T cell receptor beta chains were sequenced from one sample in a study of T cell responses to AZD1222 COVID-19 vaccine. Here immunoSEQ multiplex PCR was the method, and the copy in TCRdb shows in-frame clones only, minus some. This sample has about 260,000 clones, with approximately 95% found just once. Sequences were derived from peripheral blood, sampled on day 0 of AZD1222 vaccination. These receptors were collected from an adult in good health.

The chain uses TRBV7-2 and TRBJ2-7; possibly TRBD2 for D (5 bases). This CDR3 is built from 16 residues. Germline CDR1 and CDR2: SGHTA and FQGNSA. V was shortened by 3 bases and J by 7 bases, with 22 bases between the two germline ends. The CDR3 protein is CASSFRGQWGKGEQYF. DNA of the CDR3: TGTGCCAGCAGCTTCCGGGGTCAATGGGGTAAGGGTGAGCAGTACTTC.

CDR3 loop: CASSLAREGTEAFF. CDR3 nucleotide sequence: TGTGCCAGCAGTTTAGCCAGGGAGGGCACTGAAGCTTTCTTT. V usage is TRBV28 and J usage is TRBJ1-1; D might be TRBD1 (5 bases). CDR3 length: 14 residues. V was cut by 2 bases and J by 4 bases, with 11 bases left in between. CDR1 and CDR2 (germline): MDHEN, SYDVKM.

The V and J genes are TRBV5-1 and TRBJ2-7, with D perhaps matching TRBD2 (6 bases). V lost 0 bases, J lost 2 bases, and 12 bases lay in between. The length of the CDR3 is 15 residues. Germline CDR1 reads SGHRS; CDR2 reads YFSETQ. The CDR3: CASSLGASDAYEQYF. The CDR3, as DNA: TGCGCCAGCAGCTTGGGGGCTAGCGACGCCTACGAGCAGTACTTC.

V and J are TRBV11-2 and TRBJ2-3; D is ambiguous. Germline V gene data show CDR1 as SGHAT and CDR2 as FQNNGV. The CDR3 spans 12 residues. V dropped 1 base and J dropped 11 bases, with 10 bases sitting between them. The CDR3 nucleotides read TGTGCCAGCAGCTTAGGGACGCTGGGGCAGTATTTT. It is translated as CASSLGTLGQYF.

CDR3 DNA: TGTGCCAGCAGTTCCAGGGTGACAGATACGCAGTATTTT. As protein: CASSSRVTDTQYF. The gene calls are TRBV7-2 and TRBJ2-3; possibly TRBD1 for D (5 bases). Germline-derived CDR1 and CDR2 are SGHTA and FQGNSA. The CDR3 is made up of 13 amino acids. V lost 6 bases and J lost 3, with 10 bases in between.

The chain recombines TRBV6-5 with TRBJ1-4, with D unclear. The V end was cut by 7 bases, the J end by 8 bases, with 14 bases between. The CDR3 totals 13 residues. From germline, CDR1 is MNHEY and CDR2 SVGAGI. CDR3: CASTRIVGEKLFF. The CDR3 DNA reads TGTGCCAGCACCAGGATCGTGGGAGAAAAACTGTTTTTT.

The chain recombines TRBV5-4 with TRBJ2-2, with TRBD2 identical over 13 bases. V was clipped by 4 bases and J by 7 bases; unmatched bases: 10. The CDR3 covers 17 residues. Germline assignment: CDR1 SGHNT and CDR2 YYREEE (reference sequence). CDR3 protein: CASSAGLAGIRGGELFF. In nucleotides, the CDR3 is TGTGCCAGCAGCGCGGGACTAGCGGGGATACGGGGCGGGGAGCTGTTTTTT.

This clone appeared once. Other DNA sequences in the same sample also yield this CDR3. The J gene is TRBJ1-5, the V gene TRBV19; 9 positions agree with TRBD1. The CDR3 consists of 13 residues. Trimming took 9 bases from V and 6 from J; bases not matched to a gene: 6. The germline V gene has CDR1 LNHDA and CDR2 SQIVND (reference sequence). Here the CDR3 reads CASSDRGGQPQHF. In nucleotides, the CDR3 is TGTGCCAGCTCGGACAGGGGAGGTCAGCCCCAGCATTTT.

J is TRBJ2-7 and V is TRBV20-1, with 7 bases matching TRBD1. This CDR3 is 11 amino acids long. V gave up 5 bases and J gave up 4 bases; unmatched junction bases: 2. Germline-derived CDR1 and CDR2 are DFQATT and SNEGSKA (reference sequence). CDR3 coding DNA: TGCAGTGCTTCGGGACAGTACGAGCAGTACTTC. It specifies CSASGQYEQYF.

V and J are TRBV24-1 and TRBJ2-3, with D possibly matching TRBD2 (6 bases). V lost 4 bases and J lost 1, with 14 bases in between. The germline V gene encodes CDR1 KGHDR and CDR2 SFDVKD. This CDR3 contains 16 residues. The CDR3 sequence: CATSDWRGGGTDTQYF. As DNA, the CDR3 is TGTGCCACCAGTGACTGGAGGGGCGGGGGCACAGATACGCAGTATTTT.

The CDR3 protein is CASSPPGAGELFF. The CDR3 coding sequence is TGTGCCAGCAGCCCCCCAGGGGCCGGGGAGCTGTTTTTT. This sequence joins TRBV6-5 and TRBJ2-2; a weak D match, TRBD1 (6 bases). Germline-derived CDR1 and CDR2 are MNHEY and SVGAGI. Trimming left V 6 bases short and J 6 bases short, with 11 bases between. The CDR3 consists of 13 residues.

The chain couples TRBV15 to TRBJ1-5, with D possibly TRBD1 on 5 matching bases. Germline CDR1 reads LNHNV; CDR2 reads YYDKDF (reference sequence). This CDR3 spans 15 amino acids. The germline V and J ends were trimmed by 2 bases and 1 base, with 9 bases remaining between them. CDR3 protein: CATSRKGLSNQPQHF. The DNA of the CDR3 is TGTGCCACCAGCAGAAAGGGACTGAGCAATCAGCCCCAGCATTTT.

V gene TRBV7-2 combines with J gene TRBJ2-2; tentatively, D is TRBD1 or TRBD2 (5 bases each). The V gene's germline CDR1 is SGHTA and CDR2 FQGNSA. V dropped 4 bases and J dropped 6 bases, with 15 bases sitting between them. The length of the CDR3 is 15 residues. The CDR3, as DNA: TGTGCCAGCAGCTCCGGGACCTACGAACCCGGGGAGCTGTTTTTT. Its translation is CASSSGTYEPGELFF.

The chain joins TRBV11-2 to TRBJ2-1, with D possibly called TRBD1 or TRBD2 (5 bases each). Germline CDR1 and CDR2: SGHAT and FQNNGV. Trimming pared 5 bases from V and 7 bases from J, leaving 12 bases between. The length of the CDR3 is 13 residues. The CDR3 DNA follows: TGTGCCAGCAGCGGGCCGGGGCGGAATGAGCAGTTCTTC. Its translation is CASSGPGRNEQFF.

The V and J genes are TRBV12-5 and TRBJ2-7; 10 nucleotides agree with TRBD2. The CDR3 sequence is 16 residues long. Unmatched junction bases numbered 4, after V lost 2 bases and J lost 0 bases. Germline V lookup: CDR1 LGHNT, CDR2 FRNRAP. CDR3 DNA sequence: TGTGCTAGTGGTTTGCCGGGACTAGCGTGCTCCTACGAGCAGTACTTC. It specifies CASGLPGLACSYEQYF.

The chain has TRBV5-1 and TRBJ2-2; D is undetermined. The CDR3 runs 15 residues. Germline V gives CDR1 SGHRS, CDR2 YFSETQ. V gave up 0 bases and J gave up 3 bases, with 9 bases separating them. This CDR3 is CASSLGTPDTGELFF. DNA for the CDR3: TGCGCCAGCAGCTTGGGGACCCCCGACACCGGGGAGCTGTTTTTT.

CDR3: CASQGHMNTEAFF. The CDR3 DNA sequence: TGTGCCAGCCAGGGACACATGAACACTGAAGCTTTCTTT. This chain joins TRBV28 and TRBJ1-1; a weak D match, TRBD1 (6 bases). V shed 8 bases and J shed 0 bases, with 10 bases lying between them. Germline V gene lookup returns CDR1 MDHEN and CDR2 SYDVKM. This CDR3 has 13 amino acids. The full variable domain, rest sourced from reference TRBV28 and TRBJ1-1, is DVKVTQSSRYLVKRTGEKVFLECVQDMDHENMFWYRQDPGLGLRLIYFSYDVKMKEKGDIPEGYSVSREKKERFSLILESASTNQTSMYLCASQGHMNTEAFFGQGTRLTVV.

The chain links TRBV5-1 to TRBJ2-7, with D possibly being TRBD2 (5 bases). The germline gives CDR1 SGHRS, CDR2 YFSETQ. The CDR3 is made up of 14 amino acids. V gave up 4 bases and J gave up 0 bases, with 11 bases separating them. As DNA, the CDR3 is TGCGCCAGCAGCGTACGGACTGGCTCCTACGAGCAGTACTTC. Encoded protein: CASSVRTGSYEQYF.

The chain has TRBV5-4 and TRBJ2-7; 12 bases match TRBD1. CDR1 is SGHNT and CDR2 is YYREEE in the germline V gene (reference sequence). The CDR3 loop spans 14 amino acids. The junction had 4 bases not matched to a gene; V was cut back by 3 bases and J by 6 bases. CDR3 DNA sequence: TGTGCCAGCAGCTATTCGGGACAGGGGGCCGAGCAGTACTTC. Translated, it gives CASSYSGQGAEQYF.

J is TRBJ2-5 and V is TRBV3-1 (or the pseudogene TRBV3-2); TRBD2 agrees at 7 bases. The germline gives CDR1 LGHDT, CDR2 YNNKEL (reference sequence). This CDR3 is built from 18 residues. V gave up 4 bases and J gave up 1 base; unmatched junction bases: 15. DNA of the CDR3: TGTGCCAGCAGCCCAGACCGCCTAGCGGTTACTCTCCAAGAGACCCAGTACTTC. The encoded protein is CASSPDRLAVTLQETQYF.

This clone appeared once. The chain employs TRBV19 and TRBJ2-3; TRBD1 aligns across 8 bases. Germline V lookup: CDR1 LNHDA, CDR2 SQIVND (reference sequence). The CDR3 spans 15 residues. Unmatched junction bases numbered 5, after V lost 6 bases and J lost 0 bases. The CDR3: CASRGQAISTDTQYF. The CDR3 bases are TGTGCCAGTAGGGGACAGGCCATAAGCACAGATACGCAGTATTTT.

This chain joins TRBV7-9 and TRBJ2-7; tentative D call: TRBD2 (6 bases). Germline assignment: CDR1 SEHNR and CDR2 FQNEAQ (reference sequence). This CDR3 spans 13 amino acids. The ends were cut back, 5 bases at V and 3 bases at J, with 11 bases in the middle. CDR3 in amino acids: CASSVGTGYEQYF. CDR3 nucleotide sequence: TGTGCCAGCAGCGTAGGGACTGGCTACGAGCAGTACTTC.

The chain links TRBV4-2 to TRBJ1-4; D is unresolved. V was shortened by 0 bases and J by 4 bases, with 9 bases between the two germline ends. CDR3 length: 15 amino acids. CDR1 is LGHNA, CDR2 YNFKEQ, per germline. This chain's CDR3 is CASSQELEGNEKLFF. In DNA form, the CDR3 reads TGTGCCAGCAGCCAAGAGCTGGAGGGTAATGAAAAACTGTTTTTT.

The V and J genes are TRBV5-6 and TRBJ1-2, with 8 bases identical to TRBD1. Germline loops: CDR1 SGHDT, CDR2 YYEEEE. The trim removed 4 bases at V and 4 bases at J, leaving 3 bases unmatched. The CDR3 totals 13 residues. CDR3 sequence reads: CASSLGTGYGYTF. Written as DNA, the CDR3 is TGTGCCAGCAGCCTGGGGACAGGCTATGGCTACACCTTC. Full variable domain (missing parts from reference TRBV5-6 and TRBJ1-2): DAGVTQSPTHLIKTRGQQVTLRCSPKSGHDTVSWYQQALGQGPQFIFQYYEEEERQRGNFPDRFSGHQFPNYSSELNVNALLLGDSALYLCASSLGTGYGYTFGSGTRLTVV.

V is TRBV4-3 and J is TRBJ2-7, with D perhaps given as TRBD1 or TRBD2 (6 bases each). Germline-derived CDR1 and CDR2 are LGHNA and YSLEER. V lost 0 bases, J lost 4 bases, and 10 bases lay in between. CDR3 length: 14 amino acids. CDR3 nucleotides: TGCGCCAGCAGCCAAGATTGGGGGGCATACGAGCAGTACTTC. Translating gives CASSQDWGAYEQYF.

The chain couples TRBV12-3 or TRBV12-4 to TRBJ2-2; the D is unclear. V lost 3 bases to trimming and J lost 2 bases, with 4 bases between them. The CDR3 has 13 residues. CDR3 coding DNA: TGTGCCAGCAGTTTTAGAAACACCGGGGAGCTGTTTTTT. Amino acid sequence: CASSFRNTGELFF.

The V gene is TRBV5-1, the J gene TRBJ2-1; TRBD2 agrees at 8 bases. The CDR3 has 15 residues. Germline-derived CDR1 and CDR2 are SGHRS and YFSETQ. V gave up 4 bases and J gave up 2 bases; unmatched junction bases: 5. The CDR3 region is CASSLLAETYNEQFF. CDR3 coding DNA: TGCGCCAGCAGCCTACTAGCGGAGACCTACAATGAGCAGTTCTTC. Looking up the rest from reference TRBV5-1 and TRBJ2-1 gives the full variable domain: KAGVTQTPRYLIKTRGQQVTLSCSPISGHRSVSWYQQTPGQGLQFLFEYFSETQRNKGNFPGRFSGRQFSNSRSEMNVSTLELGDSALYLCASSLLAETYNEQFFGPGTRLTVL.

The chain employs TRBV6-5 and TRBJ2-3; D is possibly TRBD1 (6 bases). Trimming removed 6 bases from V and 0 bases from J, with 13 bases in between. Germline CDR1 is MNHEY and CDR2 is SVGAGI. The CDR3 has 15 residues. The CDR3 DNA reads as TGTGCCAGCAGCGACGGGACAACTAGCACAGATACGCAGTATTTT. Protein product: CASSDGTTSTDTQYF.

CDR3 DNA: TGTGCCATCAAGGAGGGTTTTAATTCACCCCTCCACTTT. As protein: CAIKEGFNSPLHF. The chain uses TRBV10-3 and TRBJ1-6; D is undetermined. This CDR3 contains 13 residues. The V end lost 7 bases, the J end lost 6 bases, and 10 bases lay between the germline ends. Germline V gene data show CDR1 as ENHRY and CDR2 as SYGVKD.